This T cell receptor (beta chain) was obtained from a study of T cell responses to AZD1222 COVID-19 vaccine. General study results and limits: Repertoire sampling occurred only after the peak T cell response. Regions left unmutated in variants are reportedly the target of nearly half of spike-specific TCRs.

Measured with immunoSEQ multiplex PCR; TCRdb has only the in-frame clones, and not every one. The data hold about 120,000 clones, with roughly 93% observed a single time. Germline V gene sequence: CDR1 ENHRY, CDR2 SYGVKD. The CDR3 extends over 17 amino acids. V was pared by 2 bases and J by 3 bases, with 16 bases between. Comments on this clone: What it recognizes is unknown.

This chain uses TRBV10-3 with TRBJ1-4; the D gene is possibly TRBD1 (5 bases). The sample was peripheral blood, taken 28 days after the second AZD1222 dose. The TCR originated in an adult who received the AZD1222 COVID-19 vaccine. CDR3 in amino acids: CAISEGRMGTANEKLFF. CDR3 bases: TGTGCCATCAGTGAGGGTAGGATGGGGACCGCTAATGAAAAACTGTTTTTT.